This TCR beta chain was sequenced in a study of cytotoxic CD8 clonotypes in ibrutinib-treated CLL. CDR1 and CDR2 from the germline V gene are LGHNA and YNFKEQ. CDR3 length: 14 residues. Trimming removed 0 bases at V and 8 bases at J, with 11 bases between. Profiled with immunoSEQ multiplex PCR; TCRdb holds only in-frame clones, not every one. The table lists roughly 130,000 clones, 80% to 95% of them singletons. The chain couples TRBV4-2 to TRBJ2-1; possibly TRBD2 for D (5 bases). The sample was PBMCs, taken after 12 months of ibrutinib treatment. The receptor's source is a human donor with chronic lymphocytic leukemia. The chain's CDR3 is CASSQDRAVDEQFF. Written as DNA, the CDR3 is TGTGCCAGCAGCCAAGACCGAGCGGTGGATGAGCAGTTCTTC.